Shown below are 22 T cell receptor beta chains from a single sample sequenced in a study of blood T cells in healthy people across ages (dated by TCRdb to the mid-2010s). Receptors were amplified or captured by 5' RACE. Sequencing was carried out with an Illumina HiSeq 2500. The second PCR ran for roughly 7 to 11 cycles and used a J-beta primer mix along with a sample-barcoded 5' primer. TCRdb trimmed the raw reads at Q25, called clones with MiXCR and kept productive beta chains. Rows with a matching CDR3 protein are joined into one entry that keeps the most common DNA and genes. The sample records approximately 780,000 distinct CDR3 sequences, roughly 26% of which are singletons. 3% of the sample belongs to the ten largest clones. This sample was also put to use in a study of T cells of mothers and their children.

The sample was blood. Receptors originate from a boy aged 10-17 years in good health.

This clonotype was seen a handful of times. The rearrangement uses TRBV18 and TRBJ2-5; TRBD2 aligns across 8 bases. CDR1 KGHSH and CDR2 LQKENI come from the germline V gene. The length of the CDR3 is 16 residues. Trimming at V came to 3 bases and at J to 1 base, leaving 7 bases not matched to a gene. CDR3 in amino acids: CASSPRSGGSQETQYF. CDR3 DNA sequence: TGTGCCAGCTCACCCAGGAGCGGGGGTTCCCAAGAGACCCAGTACTTC.

There are a few counts of this clonotype. The chain joins TRBV11-2 to TRBJ2-1; TRBD2 aligns across 7 bases. There are 16 residues in the CDR3. The trim removed 5 bases at V and 2 bases at J, leaving 9 bases unmatched. CDR1 is SGHAT, CDR2 FQNNGV, per germline. CDR3 nucleotide sequence: TGTGCCAGCAGCCCGGGGACTATACCTGCCTACAATGAGCAGTTCTTC. This sequence encodes CASSPGTIPAYNEQFF.

Only one count was recorded for this clonotype. The chain couples TRBV20-1 to TRBJ1-4; 9 bases align to TRBD1. CDR1 DFQATT and CDR2 SNEGSKA come from the germline V gene (reference sequence). J gave up 8 bases and V 5 bases, and 12 bases lay outside the gene matches. The CDR3 spans 15 residues. In DNA, the CDR3 is TGCAGTGCTCGTGCACAGGGGGCGAAGGGCGAAAAACTGTTTTTT. Translating it yields CSARAQGAKGEKLFF.

A few counts support this clonotype. This chain connects TRBV30 to TRBJ2-5, with unresolved D. CDR1 and CDR2 from the germline V gene are GTSNPN and SVGIG (reference sequence). Trimming shortened V by 0 bases and J by 5 bases, and 7 bases separated the two germline ends. The CDR3 loop spans 12 amino acids. CDR3 in amino acids: CAWSVGWETQYF. The CDR3 DNA sequence: TGTGCCTGGAGTGTAGGTTGGGAGACCCAGTACTTC.

Details on this clonotype: At one of its ends the junction is not consistent with the germline gene, which may arise from a read error. The chain has TRBV4-1 and TRBJ1-6, with TRBD1 as a possible D gene (5 bases). Germline V gives CDR1 MGHRA, CDR2 YSYEKL. There are 15 residues in the CDR3. CDR3 sequence: CASSQETDSNSPLHF. The CDR3 DNA reads as TGCGCCAGCAGCCAGGAGACAGATAGTAATTCACCCCTTCACTTT.

In this sample, this clonotype turned up many times. The chain combines TRBV28 with TRBJ2-1; D possibly corresponds to TRBD2 (5 bases). CDR1 and CDR2 (germline): MDHEN, SYDVKM. The germline V and J ends were trimmed by 6 bases and 0 bases, with 12 bases remaining between them. This CDR3 is 15 amino acids long. CDR3 in amino acids: CASSPGRGSYNEQFF. The CDR3 nucleotides are TGTGCCAGCAGCCCCGGACGGGGCTCCTACAATGAGCAGTTCTTC.

This clonotype was seen only a few times. At one end the junction does not follow the germline gene, possibly because of a read error. The chain uses TRBV18 and TRBJ2-2; tentative D call: TRBD2 (5 bases). This CDR3 comprises 14 residues. Germline CDR1 is KGHSH and CDR2 is LQKENI. DNA for the CDR3: TGTGCCAGCTCGCCACGGGGTCCCTACGGGGAGCTGTTTTTT. Translated, it gives CASSPRGPYGELFF.

The CDR3 nucleotides read TGTGCCAGCAGCCACCTCGACCGAACTGAAGCTTTCTTT. Protein: CASSHLDRTEAFF. V is TRBV3-1 and J is TRBJ1-1; no firm D call. The CDR3 contains 13 residues. V was pared by 3 bases and J by 5 bases, with 10 bases between. In germline, CDR1 is LGHDT, CDR2 YNNKEL (reference sequence).

V and J are TRBV5-1 and TRBJ1-2; D not certain. Germline V CDR1 and CDR2: SGHRS, YFSETQ. V was trimmed by 2 bases and J by 3 bases, leaving 14 bases between them. This CDR3 comprises 15 residues. The CDR3 is CASSFEGKWDYGYTF. In DNA, the CDR3 is TGCGCCAGCAGCTTTGAAGGGAAGTGGGACTATGGCTACACCTTC.

This clonotype showed up just a few times. This sequence joins TRBV20-1 and TRBJ2-2; D uncertain. Germline-derived CDR1 and CDR2 are DFQATT and SNEGSKA (reference sequence). The CDR3 consists of 15 residues. The germline V and J ends were trimmed by 6 bases and 0 bases, with 14 bases remaining between them. The CDR3 nucleotides read TGCAGTGCCCACGCCGCGAACTCGAACACCGGGGAGCTGTTTTTT. It yields the protein CSAHAANSNTGELFF.

This rearrangement joins TRBV28 to TRBJ2-3; unclear D gene. The V gene lost 6 bases and the J gene lost 4 bases, with 17 bases spanning the gap. The germline V gene has CDR1 MDHEN and CDR2 SYDVKM. The CDR3 runs 15 residues. CDR3 sequence reads: CASSSEALGSDTQYF. CDR3 DNA sequence: TGTGCCAGCAGCTCAGAGGCCTTGGGCTCAGATACGCAGTATTTT.

On this clonotype itself: One junction end does not reproduce the germline sequence, and a read error may be involved. The genes are TRBV29-1 and TRBJ2-7, with D possibly being TRBD2 (6 bases). Germline V gene lookup returns CDR1 SQVTM and CDR2 ANQGSEA. The CDR3 is made up of 13 amino acids. The CDR3 DNA follows: TGCAGCGTTGAGTCAAGTGCGGGGACGGAGCTGTACTTC. Translated: CSVESSAGTELYF.

CDR3 in amino acids: CSARRSASGYTGELFF. CDR3 nucleotides: TGCAGTGCTAGACGGTCGGCTAGCGGGTACACCGGGGAGCTGTTTTTT. The chain is built from TRBV20-1 and TRBJ2-2; the match to TRBD2 covers 8 bases. CDR1 is DFQATT, CDR2 SNEGSKA, per germline (reference sequence). V was clipped by 2 bases and J by 3 bases; unmatched bases: 8. This CDR3 region has 16 residues.

The genes are TRBV6-1 and TRBJ1-3, with TRBD1 as a possible D gene (6 bases). V lost 4 bases to trimming and J lost 0 bases, with 13 bases between them. The CDR3 covers 16 residues. The germline V gene has CDR1 MNHNS and CDR2 SASEGT. The CDR3 DNA follows: TGTGCCAGCAGTGCACAGGGCCCCAGCTCTGGAAACACCATATATTTT. This sequence encodes CASSAQGPSSGNTIYF.

The V and J genes are TRBV7-9 and TRBJ1-5; D unclear. V gave up 8 bases and J gave up 2 bases, with 10 bases separating them. The CDR3 runs to 13 residues. Germline CDR1 SEHNR, CDR2 FQNEAQ (reference sequence). The CDR3 here is CASAGGGNQPQHF. CDR3 sequence (DNA): TGTGCCAGCGCAGGCGGGGGCAATCAGCCCCAGCATTTT.

This clonotype was seen only a few times. The rearrangement links TRBV20-1 to TRBJ2-7; D is unresolved. The CDR3 runs to 14 residues. CDR1 is DFQATT, CDR2 SNEGSKA, per germline (reference sequence). Trimming shortened V by 3 bases and J by 0 bases, and 12 bases separated the two germline ends. DNA of the CDR3: TGCAGTGCTAGTGGCCAGAGGAGCTCCTACGAGCAGTACTTC. Its protein product is CSASGQRSSYEQYF.

This clonotype was detected only a few times. The rearrangement links TRBV10-3 to TRBJ2-5, with TRBD2 matching over 11 bases. Losses at the gene ends were 3 bases for V and 5 bases for J; bases not matched to a gene: 5. The CDR3 sequence is 15 residues long. Germline lookup yields CDR1 ENHRY and CDR2 SYGVKD. CDR3 DNA sequence: TGTGCCATCAGTGAAACTAGCGGGGGAGCGGAGACCCAGTACTTC. It encodes CAISETSGGAETQYF.

Concerning this clonotype itself: Germline is not matched at one junction end, which may reflect a read error. Here the CDR3 reads CASSPEWGNQPRHF. In DNA form, the CDR3 reads TGTGCCAGCTCACCAGAGTGGGGAAATCAGCCCCGGCATTTT. This sequence joins TRBV18 and TRBJ1-5; no firm D call. This CDR3 region has 14 residues. Per germline, CDR1 KGHSH and CDR2 LQKENI.

This clonotype was detected ten times or more. The J gene is TRBJ2-5, the V gene TRBV6-1, with 10 bases aligning to TRBD2. The germline V gene has CDR1 MNHNS and CDR2 SASEGT. The CDR3 loop spans 13 amino acids. Trimming cost V 8 bases and J 5 bases; bases outside gene matches: 5. The CDR3 DNA reads as TGTGCCAGCCGATCTAGCGGGGGTGAGACCCAGTACTTC. Its protein is CASRSSGGETQYF.

The DNA of the CDR3 is TGTGCCAGCAGGACGGGGCAGAATGGCTACACCTTC. Translation gives CASRTGQNGYTF. The V gene is TRBV6-1, the J gene TRBJ1-2; weak D call: TRBD1 (5 bases). This CDR3 has 12 residues. Germline assignment: CDR1 MNHNS and CDR2 SASEGT. Trimming took off 6 bases at V and 6 bases at J, with 11 bases between the two ends.

This clonotype was seen a handful of times. The chain uses TRBV2 and TRBJ2-3; 7 bases are a match to TRBD1. V shed 6 bases and J 0 bases; nucleotides not matched to a gene: 0. The CDR3 sequence is 13 residues long. Germline V gene lookup returns CDR1 SNHLY and CDR2 FYNNEI. Written as DNA, the CDR3 is TGTGCCAGCAGGGACAGGAGCACAGATACGCAGTATTTT. Amino acid sequence: CASRDRSTDTQYF. Using reference TRBV2 and TRBJ2-3 for the parts outside the CDR3, the full variable domain is EPEVTQTPSHQVTQMGQEVILRCVPISNHLYFYWYRQILGQKVEFLVSFYNNEISEKSEIFDDQFSVERPDGSNFTLKIRSTKLEDSAMYFCASRDRSTDTQYFGPGTRLTVL.

J is TRBJ2-3 and V is TRBV5-1, with D perhaps TRBD2 (7 bases). The CDR3 spans 14 residues. The V end lost 4 bases, the J end lost 5 bases, and 14 bases lay between the germline ends. Germline loops: CDR1 SGHRS, CDR2 YFSETQ. CDR3 sequence: CASSRGGAGDTQYF. The CDR3 bases are TGCGCCAGCAGCCGAGGGGGGGCTGGAGATACGCAGTATTTT.